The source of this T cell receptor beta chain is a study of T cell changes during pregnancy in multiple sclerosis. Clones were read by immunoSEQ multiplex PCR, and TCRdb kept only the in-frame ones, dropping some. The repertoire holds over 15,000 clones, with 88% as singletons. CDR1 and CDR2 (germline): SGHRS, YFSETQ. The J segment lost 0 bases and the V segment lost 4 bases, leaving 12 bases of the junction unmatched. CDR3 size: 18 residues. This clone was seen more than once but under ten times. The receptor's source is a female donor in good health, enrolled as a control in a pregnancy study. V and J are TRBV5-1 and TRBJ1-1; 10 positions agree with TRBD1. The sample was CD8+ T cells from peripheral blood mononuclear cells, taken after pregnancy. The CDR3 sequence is CASSLKSGTGVLNTEAFF. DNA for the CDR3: TGCGCCAGCAGCCTAAAGTCCGGGACAGGGGTGCTGAACACTGAAGCTTTCTTT.